One and the same sample provided the 6 T cell receptor beta chains below, sequenced in a study of blood T cell repertoires in COVID-19. The repertoire was sequenced with immunoSEQ multiplex PCR; TCRdb's copy has only in-frame clones and lacks some. In the table there are approximately 160,000 clones, over 60% of which are singletons. The sequencing input was peripheral blood. These receptors all stem from a man in his sixties with acute or convalescent COVID-19.

The chain employs TRBV6-5 and TRBJ2-7, with D possibly being TRBD1 (6 bases). The CDR3 is 14 residues long. The germline V and J ends were trimmed by 2 bases and 2 bases, with 10 bases remaining between them. Germline V gene lookup returns CDR1 MNHEY and CDR2 SVGAGI. The CDR3 reads CASSYGQGPYEQYF. Here the CDR3 DNA reads TGTGCCAGCAGTTACGGGCAGGGGCCCTACGAGCAGTACTTC.

V is TRBV5-1 and J is TRBJ2-2, with 7 nucleotides matching TRBD1. The CDR3 extends over 16 amino acids. Germline lookup yields CDR1 SGHRS and CDR2 YFSETQ. Trimming took 4 bases from V and 3 from J; bases not matched to a gene: 9. CDR3 amino acids: CASSSLRDSHTGELFF. The CDR3 coding sequence is TGCGCCAGCAGCAGTCTCCGGGACAGCCACACCGGGGAGCTGTTTTTT. The whole variable domain, remainder taken from reference TRBV5-1 and TRBJ2-2, is KAGVTQTPRYLIKTRGQQVTLSCSPISGHRSVSWYQQTPGQGLQFLFEYFSETQRNKGNFPGRFSGRQFSNSRSEMNVSTLELGDSALYLCASSSLRDSHTGELFFGEGSRLTVL.

The rearrangement uses TRBV18 and TRBJ2-1; maybe TRBD2 (7 bases). CDR1 and CDR2 (germline): KGHSH, LQKENI. The CDR3 extends over 17 amino acids. V lost 1 base, J lost 4 bases, and 17 bases lay in between. The CDR3 bases are TGTGCCAGCTCACCACTTCGGGGGGCGATTGGATACAATGAGCAGTTCTTC. As protein: CASSPLRGAIGYNEQFF.

This clone was counted a single time. The chain carries TRBV27 and TRBJ2-3; D is perhaps TRBD2 (6 bases). The germline V and J ends were trimmed by 5 bases and 2 bases, with 20 bases remaining between them. Germline CDR1 MNHEY, CDR2 SMNVEV (reference sequence). The CDR3 contains 17 residues. CDR3 DNA sequence: TGTGCCAGCAGTCGGCGGCGGGACGGAGTAACCACAGATACGCAGTATTTT. Encoded protein: CASSRRRDGVTTDTQYF.

The V and J genes are TRBV21-1 and TRBJ1-6. TRBV21-1 is termed a pseudogene. This CDR3 has 16 amino acids. The CDR3 nucleotides are TGTGCCAGCAGCAATAACTTGGGGACTCCCGGTTCACCCCTCCACTTT. Residues: CASSNNLGTPGSPLHF.

There are a few counts of this clone. This chain links TRBV2 with TRBJ1-5, with D tentatively TRBD1 (6 bases). V lost 5 bases to trimming and J lost 0 bases, with 14 bases between them. The germline gives CDR1 SNHLY, CDR2 FYNNEI. The CDR3 length is 16 residues. The CDR3 protein is CASSMRGRNSNQPQHF. The CDR3 DNA is TGTGCCAGCAGTATGAGGGGGAGAAATAGCAATCAGCCCCAGCATTTT.